These T cell receptor beta chains were read from a single sample in a study of Ad26.COV2.S vaccination and SARS-CoV-2 variants. Assay: immunoSEQ multiplex PCR; the TCRdb copy retains only in-frame clones and omits some. The repertoire includes 380,000 or so clones, 88% of them detected once, and 6.4% sits in the top ten. The sample was peripheral blood, taken in a trial of Ad26.COV2.S vaccine versus placebo. These receptors were taken from a person between 18 and 65 years old who received the Ad26.COV2.S COVID-19 vaccine or a placebo. CDR3s include the opening cysteine and the closing phenylalanine or tryptophan. D genes are given only for firm matches. The size of a clone is reported for some rows only, either as once, few or many, or as a class for expanded clones.

V: TRBV29-1
size: NA
J: TRBJ1-2
D: NA
DNA: TGCAGCGACCAAGGGGGAGATGGCTATGGCTACACCTTC
CDR3: CSDQGGDGYGYTF

V: TRBV19
size: NA
J: TRBJ1-1
D: NA
DNA: TGTGCCAGTAGTATAACGCTCAACACTGAAGCTTTCTTT
CDR3: CASSITLNTEAFF

V: TRBV6-2/TRBV6-3
size: NA
J: TRBJ1-1
D: NA
DNA: TGTGCCAGCAGTTACATCCAGAAGAACACTGAAGCTTTCTTT
CDR3: CASSYIQKNTEAFF

V: TRBV2
size: NA
J: TRBJ2-1
D: TRBD2
DNA: TGTGCCAGCAATCCAAGCGGGAGCTCCTACAATGAGCAGTTCTTC
CDR3: CASNPSGSSYNEQFF

V: TRBV4-3
size: NA
J: TRBJ1-2
D: TRBD1
DNA: TGCGCCAGCAGCCAGTCCCACAGGGGGCGAACTAACTATGGCTACACCTTC
CDR3: CASSQSHRGRTNYGYTF

V: TRBV6-4
size: NA
J: TRBJ2-7
D: NA
DNA: TGTGCCAGCAGTGATAATCCCCTCTCCTACGAGCAGTACTTC
CDR3: CASSDNPLSYEQYF

V: TRBV9
size: NA
J: TRBJ1-1
D: NA
DNA: TGTGCCAGCAGTGGACTCCGGGTCGCAGGCTCGAACACTGAAGCTTTCTTT
CDR3: CASSGLRVAGSNTEAFF

V: TRBV4-2
size: NA
J: TRBJ2-3
D: TRBD2
DNA: TGTGCCAGCAGCCAAGATGTTGAACTAGCGGGGGGGCGTCGCACAGATACGCAGTATTTT
CDR3: CASSQDVELAGGRRTDTQYF

V: TRBV14
size: NA
J: TRBJ2-5
D: TRBD1
DNA: TGTGCCAGCAGCCAATTTTTGGGGCAGGGGGCTGCCCAAGAGACCCAGTACTTC
CDR3: CASSQFLGQGAAQETQYF

V: TRBV6-2/TRBV6-3
size: NA
J: TRBJ2-3
D: NA
DNA: TGTGCCAGCAGCACTCCCCGGGACAATTTAAGTGGGGATACGCAGTATTTT
CDR3: CASSTPRDNLSGDTQYF

V: TRBV30
size: NA
J: TRBJ2-1
D: NA
DNA: TGTGCCTGGAGGGAACCCGGGGACAATGAGCAGTTCTTC
CDR3: CAWREPGDNEQFF

V: TRBV2
size: NA
J: TRBJ1-4
D: TRBD1
DNA: TGTGCCAGCAGGCGGACAGGGGAGGGGGAAAAACTGTTTTTT
CDR3: CASRRTGEGEKLFF

V: TRBV28
size: NA
J: TRBJ2-7
D: TRBD2
DNA: TGTGCCAGCAGGATAGGGAGGGAGACCTACGAGCAGTACTTC
CDR3: CASRIGRETYEQYF

V: TRBV18
size: NA
J: TRBJ2-5
D: NA
DNA: TGTGCCAGCTCACCGTCGGGGTTAGAGACCCAGTACTTC
CDR3: CASSPSGLETQYF

V: TRBV6-1
size: few
J: TRBJ2-1
D: TRBD2
DNA: TGTGCCAGCAGTGAGGTAGCGGGGGCGGGGAATGAGCAGTTCTTC
CDR3: CASSEVAGAGNEQFF

V: TRBV7-2
size: once
J: TRBJ1-2
D: NA
DNA: TGTGCCAGCAGCTTAAGGGAGAATGGCTACACCTTC
CDR3: CASSLRENGYTF

V: TRBV6-5
size: NA
J: TRBJ2-7
D: NA
DNA: TGTGCCAGCGGTTCACCCGAGCACTACGAGCAGTACTTC
CDR3: CASGSPEHYEQYF

V: TRBV30
size: NA
J: TRBJ1-1
D: NA
DNA: TGTGCCCGCCACGTACCCGGGGATACGAACACTGAAGCTTTCTTT
CDR3: CARHVPGDTNTEAFF

V: TRBV5-5
size: NA
J: TRBJ1-2
D: NA
DNA: TGTGCCAGCAGTGTGGTCCAGGAGGATGGCTACACCTTC
CDR3: CASSVVQEDGYTF

V: TRBV28
size: NA
J: TRBJ1-2
D: NA
DNA: TGTGCCAGCAGTTTGGGGGGAGGTGGCTACACCTTC
CDR3: CASSLGGGGYTF

V: TRBV19
size: NA
J: TRBJ1-2
D: NA
DNA: TGTGCCAGTAGTATAGAACGGTTACAAACTTTCGGCTACACCTTC
CDR3: CASSIERLQTFGYTF

V: TRBV7-2
size: NA
J: TRBJ2-5
D: NA
DNA: TGTGCCAGCAGCTTCGAACTCCAAGAGACCCAGTACTTC
CDR3: CASSFELQETQYF

V: TRBV7-3
size: NA
J: TRBJ1-1
D: NA
DNA: TGTGCCAGCAGCCCATACATCGCAGGGGTCGCTGAAGCTTTCTTT
CDR3: CASSPYIAGVAEAFF

V: TRBV5-5
size: NA
J: TRBJ2-5
D: TRBD1
DNA: TGTGCCAGCAGCTTGGGTAACAGGGGGCGAGAGACCCAGTACTTC
CDR3: CASSLGNRGRETQYF

V: TRBV30
size: NA
J: TRBJ1-5
D: NA
DNA: TGTGCCTGGAGTGGCAGGGCGGATCAGCCCCAGCATTTT
CDR3: CAWSGRADQPQHF

V: TRBV6-4
size: NA
J: TRBJ1-4
D: TRBD1
DNA: TGTGCCAGCGGGGGGCAGGGGGCTTCGGCGGATGAAAAACTGTTTTTT
CDR3: CASGGQGASADEKLFF

V: TRBV19
size: few
J: TRBJ2-3
D: NA
DNA: TGTGCCAGTAGTAATTTAAAGGGGGATACGCAGTATTTT
CDR3: CASSNLKGDTQYF

V: TRBV7-2
size: few
J: TRBJ1-6
D: NA
DNA: TGTGCCAGCAGCTTGGGCAGATCTAATTCACCCCTCCACTTT
CDR3: CASSLGRSNSPLHF

V: TRBV18
size: NA
J: TRBJ1-1
D: NA
DNA: TGTGCCAGCTCACCGGACACCACTGAAGCTTTCTTT
CDR3: CASSPDTTEAFF

V: TRBV30
size: NA
J: TRBJ2-6
D: NA
DNA: TGTGCCTGGAGACCCTTAGCAGGGCACGCCAACGTCCTGACTTTC
CDR3: CAWRPLAGHANVLTF

V: TRBV6-4
size: NA
J: TRBJ1-1
D: TRBD1
DNA: TGTGCCAGCAGCCTACAGGGGTGGAGCACTGAAGCTTTCTTT
CDR3: CASSLQGWSTEAFF

V: TRBV7-8
size: NA
J: TRBJ1-5
D: NA
DNA: TGTGCCAGCAGCTTAGCGGGATATAGCAATCAGCCCCAGCATTTT
CDR3: CASSLAGYSNQPQHF

V: TRBV6-2/TRBV6-3
size: NA
J: TRBJ2-1
D: NA
DNA: TGTGCCAGCAGCCCCGGGCCTAGCTCTTACAATGAGCAGTTCTTC
CDR3: CASSPGPSSYNEQFF

V: TRBV5-6
size: once
J: TRBJ1-5
D: NA
DNA: TGTGCCAGCACCCGAGGGGGGGTCAGCAATCAGCCCCAGCATTTT
CDR3: CASTRGGVSNQPQHF

V: TRBV5-4
size: NA
J: TRBJ1-6
D: TRBD1
DNA: TGTGCCAGCAGCACCCGACAGGGACTCAATTCACCCCTCCACTTT
CDR3: CASSTRQGLNSPLHF

V: TRBV9
size: NA
J: TRBJ2-3
D: TRBD1
DNA: TGTGCCAGCAGCGCGACGGGACAGCCCCTGACAGATACGCAGTATTTT
CDR3: CASSATGQPLTDTQYF

V: TRBV18
size: NA
J: TRBJ2-2
D: NA
DNA: TGTGCCAGCTCACCACCGGGCGGGGAGCTGTTTTTT
CDR3: CASSPPGGELFF

V: TRBV5-1
size: NA
J: TRBJ2-2
D: TRBD1
DNA: TGCGCCAGCAGTTCGGGACAGGGGCGCACCGGGGAGCTGTTTTTT
CDR3: CASSSGQGRTGELFF

V: TRBV30
size: NA
J: TRBJ1-2
D: NA
DNA: TGTGCCTGGACTCCCGGGGCCTCGGGGAACTCGGGGTATGGCTACACCTTC
CDR3: CAWTPGASGNSGYGYTF

V: TRBV5-5
size: NA
J: TRBJ1-2
D: TRBD1
DNA: TGTGCCAGCAGCTTGACAGGGGGAAATGGCTACACCTTC
CDR3: CASSLTGGNGYTF

V: TRBV6-5
size: few
J: TRBJ2-7
D: TRBD1
DNA: TGTGCCAGCAGAAAGGGACAGTCTCCGTACGAGCAGTACTTC
CDR3: CASRKGQSPYEQYF

V: TRBV2
size: NA
J: TRBJ2-2
D: TRBD1
DNA: TGTGCCAGCAGCTCATTCGACAGGGGGCCCAGATACACCGGGGAGCTGTTTTTT
CDR3: CASSSFDRGPRYTGELFF

V: TRBV5-1
size: NA
J: TRBJ2-3
D: NA
DNA: TGCGCCAGCAGCTTGGTAGGGGATCGTACAGATACGCAGTATTTT
CDR3: CASSLVGDRTDTQYF

V: TRBV29-1
size: once
J: TRBJ1-1
D: NA
DNA: TGCAGCGTTGTCTCTAGGAGGACTGAAGCTTTCTTT
CDR3: CSVVSRRTEAFF

V: TRBV5-1
size: many
J: TRBJ1-1
D: NA
DNA: TGCGCCAGCAGCTTTCAGTATACAAACACTGAAGCTTTCTTT
CDR3: CASSFQYTNTEAFF

V: TRBV5-8
size: NA
J: TRBJ2-5
D: TRBD2
DNA: TGTGCCAGCAGCTGGACTAGCAGCGAGACCCAGTACTTC
CDR3: CASSWTSSETQYF

V: TRBV27
size: NA
J: TRBJ2-5
D: NA
DNA: TGTGCCAGCAGTCTCTCATTTGGCCAAGAGACCCAGTACTTC
CDR3: CASSLSFGQETQYF

V: TRBV9
size: few
J: TRBJ2-7
D: NA
DNA: TGTGCCAGCAGCGTTGCGGTGGGGTACTCCTACGAGCAGTACTTC
CDR3: CASSVAVGYSYEQYF

V: TRBV5-6
size: NA
J: TRBJ2-1
D: NA
DNA: TGTGCCAGCAGCTGGACGGAGGAGCAGTTCTTC
CDR3: CASSWTEEQFF

V: TRBV21-1
size: once
J: TRBJ2-5
D: NA
DNA: TGTGCCAGCGGTCAGGGACGGGTCGAGGGACAGCTAAAAGAGACCCAGTACTTC
CDR3: CASGQGRVEGQLKETQYF

V: TRBV4-3
size: NA
J: TRBJ2-5
D: TRBD2
DNA: TGCGCCAGCAGCCAAGAATTTGGAACTAGCGGACAAGAGACCCAGTACTTC
CDR3: CASSQEFGTSGQETQYF

V: TRBV5-6
size: NA
J: TRBJ1-3
D: NA
DNA: TGTGCCAGCAGCCCGGACAGACACTCTGGAAACACCATATATTTT
CDR3: CASSPDRHSGNTIYF

V: TRBV27
size: NA
J: TRBJ1-5
D: NA
DNA: TGTGCCAGCAGTTTATCCAGCCAGGGGCTTCAGCCCCAGCATTTT
CDR3: CASSLSSQGLQPQHF

V: TRBV25-1
size: NA
J: TRBJ2-3
D: NA
DNA: TGTGCCAGCAGTGAACTAGCAGATACGCAGTATTTT
CDR3: CASSELADTQYF

V: TRBV6-2/TRBV6-3
size: NA
J: TRBJ2-7
D: TRBD2
DNA: TGTGCCAGCAGTTACTCGCGGGGGACCTACGAGCAGTACTTC
CDR3: CASSYSRGTYEQYF

V: TRBV18
size: NA
J: TRBJ1-5
D: NA
DNA: TGTGCCAGCTCACCATTCTATAGCAATCAGCCCCAGCATTTT
CDR3: CASSPFYSNQPQHF

V: TRBV7-6
size: NA
J: TRBJ2-7
D: NA
DNA: TGTGCCAGCAGCCTAGAGGACACCCCAGAGCAGTACTTC
CDR3: CASSLEDTPEQYF